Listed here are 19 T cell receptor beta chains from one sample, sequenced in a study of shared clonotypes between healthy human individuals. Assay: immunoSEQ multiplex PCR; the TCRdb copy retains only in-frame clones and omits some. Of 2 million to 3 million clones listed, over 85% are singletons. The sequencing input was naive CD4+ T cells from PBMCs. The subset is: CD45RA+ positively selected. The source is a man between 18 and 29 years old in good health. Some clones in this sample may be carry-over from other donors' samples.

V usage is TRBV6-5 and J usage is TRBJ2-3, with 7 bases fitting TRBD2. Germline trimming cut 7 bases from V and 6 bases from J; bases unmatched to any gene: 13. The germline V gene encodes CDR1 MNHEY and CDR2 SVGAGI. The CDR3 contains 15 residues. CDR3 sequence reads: CASTPPGLTTDTQYF. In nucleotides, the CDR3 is TGTGCCAGCACCCCTCCGGGACTAACTACCGATACGCAGTATTTT.

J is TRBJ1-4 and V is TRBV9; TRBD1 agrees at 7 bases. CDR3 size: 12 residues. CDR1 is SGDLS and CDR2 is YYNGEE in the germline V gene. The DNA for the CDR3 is TGTGGGGGGACAGATCGTAATGAAAAACTGTTTTTT. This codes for CGGTDRNEKLFF.

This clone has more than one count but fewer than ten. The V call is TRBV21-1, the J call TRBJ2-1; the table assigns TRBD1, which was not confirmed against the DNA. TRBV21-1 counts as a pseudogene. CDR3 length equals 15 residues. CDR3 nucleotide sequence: TGTGCCAGCAGCAACCGGGACAGGGACTACAATGAGCAGTTCTTC. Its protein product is CASSNRDRDYNEQFF.

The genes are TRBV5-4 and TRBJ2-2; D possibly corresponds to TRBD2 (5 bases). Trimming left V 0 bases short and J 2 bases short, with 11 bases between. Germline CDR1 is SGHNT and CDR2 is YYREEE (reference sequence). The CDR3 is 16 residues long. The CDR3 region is CASSLAGLFNTGELFF. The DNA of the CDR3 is TGTGCCAGCAGCTTGGCCGGACTTTTTAACACCGGGGAGCTGTTTTTT.

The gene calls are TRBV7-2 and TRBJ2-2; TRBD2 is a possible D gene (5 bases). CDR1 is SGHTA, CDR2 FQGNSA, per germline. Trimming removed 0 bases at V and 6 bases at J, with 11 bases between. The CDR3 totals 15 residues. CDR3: CASSLAGAPAGELFF. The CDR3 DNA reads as TGTGCCAGCAGCTTAGCGGGAGCTCCCGCCGGGGAGCTGTTTTTT.

The CDR3 reads CASKLAGGAGYEQYF. The CDR3 DNA sequence: TGTGCCAGCAAGCTAGCGGGAGGAGCAGGATACGAGCAGTACTTC. The chain is built from TRBV6-5 and TRBJ2-7; 11 bases fit TRBD2. Per germline, CDR1 MNHEY and CDR2 SVGAGI. The V gene end was trimmed by 7 bases and the J gene end by 4 bases; junction bases not matched to a gene: 9. The CDR3 length is 15 residues.

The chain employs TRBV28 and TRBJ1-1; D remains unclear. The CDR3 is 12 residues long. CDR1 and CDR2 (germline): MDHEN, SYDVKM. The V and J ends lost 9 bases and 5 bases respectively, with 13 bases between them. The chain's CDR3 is CASSPRLTEAFF. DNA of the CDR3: TGTGCCAGTTCCCCCAGGTTGACTGAAGCTTTCTTT.

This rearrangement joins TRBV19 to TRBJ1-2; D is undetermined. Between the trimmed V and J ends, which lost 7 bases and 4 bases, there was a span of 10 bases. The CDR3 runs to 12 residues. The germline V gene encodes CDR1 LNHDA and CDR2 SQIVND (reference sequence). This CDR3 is CASIGDSYGYTF. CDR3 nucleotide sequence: TGTGCCAGTATTGGCGATAGCTATGGCTACACCTTC.

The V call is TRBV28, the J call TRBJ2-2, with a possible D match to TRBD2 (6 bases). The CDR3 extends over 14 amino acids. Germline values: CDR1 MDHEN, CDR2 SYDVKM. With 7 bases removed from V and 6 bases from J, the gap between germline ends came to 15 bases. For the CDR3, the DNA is TGTGCCAGCACCACACTCGGGGGTGCCGGGGAGCTGTTTTTT. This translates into CASTTLGGAGELFF.

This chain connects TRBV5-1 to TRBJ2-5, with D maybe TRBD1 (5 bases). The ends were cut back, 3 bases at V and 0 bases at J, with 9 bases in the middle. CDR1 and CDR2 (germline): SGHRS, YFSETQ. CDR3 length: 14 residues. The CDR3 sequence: CASSYRQNQETQYF. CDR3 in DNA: TGCGCCAGCAGCTACCGACAGAACCAAGAGACCCAGTACTTC. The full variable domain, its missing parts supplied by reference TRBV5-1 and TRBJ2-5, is KAGVTQTPRYLIKTRGQQVTLSCSPISGHRSVSWYQQTPGQGLQFLFEYFSETQRNKGNFPGRFSGRQFSNSRSEMNVSTLELGDSALYLCASSYRQNQETQYFGPGTRLLVL.

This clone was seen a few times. CDR3 sequence (DNA): TGTGCCACCAGCAGAGATTCGCAGCCCCAGCATTTT. Translating gives CATSRDSQPQHF. V usage is TRBV15 and J usage is TRBJ1-5; D is undetermined. Germline V gives CDR1 LNHNV, CDR2 YYDKDF (reference sequence). The CDR3 loop spans 12 amino acids. V was clipped by 0 bases and J by 7 bases, with 4 bases between them.

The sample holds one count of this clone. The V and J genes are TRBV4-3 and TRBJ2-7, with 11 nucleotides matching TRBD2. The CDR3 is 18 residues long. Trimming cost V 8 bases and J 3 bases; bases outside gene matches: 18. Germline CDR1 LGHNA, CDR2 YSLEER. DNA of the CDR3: TGCGCCAGCGCAAGCTCAACACTACTAGCGGGAGTATACTACGAGCAGTACTTC. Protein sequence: CASASSTLLAGVYYEQYF.

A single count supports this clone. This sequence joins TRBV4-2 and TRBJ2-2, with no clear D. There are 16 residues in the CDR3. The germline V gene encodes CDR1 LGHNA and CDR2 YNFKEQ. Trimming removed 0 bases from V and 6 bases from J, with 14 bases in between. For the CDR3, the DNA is TGTGCCAGCAGCCAAGAAGATAAGGGTAGGGCCGGGGAGCTGTTTTTT. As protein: CASSQEDKGRAGELFF.

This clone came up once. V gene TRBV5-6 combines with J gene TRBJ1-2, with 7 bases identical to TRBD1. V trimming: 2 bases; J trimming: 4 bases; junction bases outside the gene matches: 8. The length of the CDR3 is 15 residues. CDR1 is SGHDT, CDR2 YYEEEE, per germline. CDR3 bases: TGTGCCAGCAGCTTCAGGGGGGATATAATCTATGGCTACACCTTC. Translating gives CASSFRGDIIYGYTF.

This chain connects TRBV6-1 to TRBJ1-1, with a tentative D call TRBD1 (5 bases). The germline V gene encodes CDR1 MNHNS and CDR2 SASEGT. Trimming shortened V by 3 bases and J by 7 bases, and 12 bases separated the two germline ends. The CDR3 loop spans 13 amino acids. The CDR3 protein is CASSEEGWGEAFF. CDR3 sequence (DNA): TGTGCCAGCAGTGAGGAGGGGTGGGGTGAAGCTTTCTTT.

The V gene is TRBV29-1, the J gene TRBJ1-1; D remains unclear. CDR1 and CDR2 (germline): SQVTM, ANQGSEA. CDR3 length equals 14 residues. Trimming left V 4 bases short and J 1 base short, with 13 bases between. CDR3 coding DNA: TGCAGCGTTGTGGAACCGAGAGGGAACACTGAAGCTTTCTTT. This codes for CSVVEPRGNTEAFF.

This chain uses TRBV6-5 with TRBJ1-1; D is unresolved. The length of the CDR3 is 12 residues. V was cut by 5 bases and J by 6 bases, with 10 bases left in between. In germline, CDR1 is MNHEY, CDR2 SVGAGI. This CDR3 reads CASSRRDSEAFF. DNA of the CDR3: TGTGCCAGCAGTCGCAGAGATTCTGAAGCTTTCTTT.

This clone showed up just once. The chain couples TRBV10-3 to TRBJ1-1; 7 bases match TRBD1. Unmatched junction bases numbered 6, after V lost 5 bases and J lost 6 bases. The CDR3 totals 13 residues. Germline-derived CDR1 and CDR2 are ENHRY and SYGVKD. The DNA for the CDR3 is TGTGCCATCAGTTTACAGGGGAGCTCTGAAGCTTTCTTT. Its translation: CAISLQGSSEAFF.

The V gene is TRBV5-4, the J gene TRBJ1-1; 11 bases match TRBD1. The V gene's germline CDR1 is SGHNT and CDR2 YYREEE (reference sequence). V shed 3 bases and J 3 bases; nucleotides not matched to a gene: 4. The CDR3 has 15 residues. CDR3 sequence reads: CASSSGTGGDTEAFF. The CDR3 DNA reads TGTGCCAGCAGCTCGGGGACAGGGGGAGACACTGAAGCTTTCTTT.